Listed here are 22 T cell receptor beta chains from one sample, sequenced in a study of T cells in women clearing cervical HPV infection. The data were produced by immunoSEQ multiplex PCR, yet TCRdb's version contains in-frame clones alone and is incomplete. In all, the sample yields tens of thousands of clones. The specimen was blood buffy coat. These receptor sequences come from a woman aged 18 to 69 with a cervical HPV16 infection that either progressed to CIN3+ or cleared (not recorded which).

A note on this clone: Read data end 3 residues before the CDR3 end; the end is taken from the germline J gene. The gene calls are TRBV5-6 and TRBJ1-5; D gene unclear. This CDR3 has 13 residues. The V gene's germline CDR1 is SGHDT and CDR2 YYEEEE. The ends were cut back, 4 bases at V and 2 bases at J, with 7 bases in the middle. The CDR3 loop is CASSHGGNQPQHF. The CDR3 DNA, read in part, is TGTGCCAGCAGCCACGGGGGCAATCAGCCC.

As concerns this clone: The germline gene is not matched at one end of the junction; a read error may be the cause. The CDR3 end falls 3 residues outside the read, so it is completed with the germline J gene. This chain joins TRBV30 and TRBJ1-1; D gene unclear. The CDR3 consists of 14 residues. Germline V CDR1 and CDR2: GTSNPN, SVGIG (reference sequence). This CDR3 is CAGSSISRDTEAFF. CDR3 DNA, as far as it was read: TGTGCCGGGAGTAGTATATCTCGCGACACTGAA.

On this clone: The missing CDR3 end, 3 residues past where the read stops, is filled in from the germline J gene. The chain employs TRBV28 and TRBJ1-1; a possible D gene is TRBD1 (6 bases). V was clipped by 6 bases and J by 1 base, with 12 bases between them. CDR1 MDHEN and CDR2 SYDVKM come from the germline V gene. CDR3 length: 14 amino acids. The CDR3 sequence: CASRRDNWNTEAFF. The sequenced part of the CDR3 DNA is TGTGCCAGCAGGCGGGACAATTGGAACACTGAA.

On this clone: The observed sequence ends 3 residues before the CDR3 terminus, with the missing tail filled in from the germline J gene. The chain couples TRBV5-4 to TRBJ1-2, with TRBD1 matching over 10 bases. The CDR3 is made up of 15 amino acids. Trimming took 4 bases from V and 1 from J; bases not matched to a gene: 4. Germline V CDR1 and CDR2: SGHNT, YYREEE (reference sequence). The CDR3 protein is CASSLRDRGNYGYTF. The sequenced part of the CDR3 DNA is TGTGCCAGCAGCCTCCGGGACAGGGGTAACTATGGC.

Notes on this clone: The read ends 3 residues before the CDR3 terminus; that terminus is restored from the germline J gene. The chain couples TRBV11-2 to TRBJ2-7, with 13 bases aligning to TRBD2. Germline CDR1 reads SGHAT; CDR2 reads FQNNGV. The CDR3 loop spans 15 amino acids. The junction had 6 bases not matched to a gene; V was cut back by 5 bases and J by 5 bases. This chain's CDR3 is CASSPGLAGVDEQYF. The covered CDR3 bases are TGTGCCAGCAGCCCCGGACTAGCGGGAGTAGACGAG.

Concerning this clone itself: Sequencing ends 3 residues short of the CDR3 end; the germline J gene provides the rest. The chain employs TRBV7-8 and TRBJ2-7; 8 bases match TRBD2. CDR1 and CDR2 from the germline V gene are SGHVS and FQNEAQ. The CDR3 has 15 amino acids. Trimming at V came to 5 bases and at J to 2 bases, leaving 8 bases not matched to a gene. CDR3 residues: CASSPGAGGAYEQYF. The sequenced CDR3 bases are TGTGCCAGCAGCCCCGGTGCGGGGGGCGCCTACGAG.

For this clone: The sequence runs out 3 residues before the end of the CDR3; the remainder is reconstructed from the germline J gene. This chain links TRBV7-3 with TRBJ1-6, with 10 positions matching TRBD1. V gave up 3 bases and J gave up 7 bases; unmatched junction bases: 3. The CDR3 covers 15 residues. Germline assignment: CDR1 SGHTA and CDR2 FQGTGA. CDR3 bases read: TGTGCCAGCAGCTTGGGACAGGGGAGGAATTCACCC. Amino acid sequence: CASSLGQGRNSP. The entire CDR3 is CASSLGQGRNSPLHF.

With regard to this clone: The read finishes 3 residues shy of the CDR3 end, and the germline J gene is used to complete it. This chain links TRBV5-1 with TRBJ2-2, with unresolved D. Germline assignment: CDR1 SGHRS and CDR2 YFSETQ. Trimming removed 1 base at V and 4 bases at J, with 14 bases between. The CDR3 is 16 residues long. The sequenced CDR3 bases are TGCGCCAGCAGCTTGCGAGGCAGGCTCAGCACCGGGGAG. Translation gives CASSLRGRLSTGE. The whole CDR3 reads CASSLRGRLSTGELFF.

CDR3 amino acids: CASSSQGRGAFF. The CDR3 bases that were read are TGTGCCAGCAGCTCGCAGGGAAGAGGA. The chain employs TRBV11-2 and TRBJ1-1; maybe TRBD1 (5 bases). Read data end 3 residues before the CDR3 end; the end is taken from the germline J gene. Germline assignment: CDR1 SGHAT and CDR2 FQNNGV. The CDR3 length is 12 residues.

As to this clone: The CDR3 is cut off 3 residues early in the read; its end comes from the germline J gene. This chain joins TRBV6-4 and TRBJ1-5; weak D call: TRBD1 (6 bases). This CDR3 comprises 13 residues. Germline V gene data show CDR1 as MRHNA and CDR2 as SNTAGT. Trimming stripped 9 bases from V and 2 bases from J, with 11 bases between. The chain's CDR3 is CAREGVGNQPQHF. The CDR3 DNA, read in part, is TGTGCCAGAGAGGGGGTTGGCAATCAGCCC.

Regarding this clone: The read stops 3 residues short of the end of the CDR3; the missing end is completed from the germline J gene. The genes are TRBV5-1 and TRBJ2-5, with 9 nucleotides matching TRBD1. The CDR3 contains 14 residues. Germline V lookup: CDR1 SGHRS, CDR2 YFSETQ. The J segment lost 6 bases and the V segment lost 2 bases, leaving 5 bases of the junction unmatched. The sequenced part of the CDR3 DNA is TGCGCCAGCAGCTTAAGTGACAGGGGGAAGACC. Its translation is CASSLSDRGKT. The whole CDR3 is CASSLSDRGKTQYF.

As concerns this clone: The read ends 3 residues early relative to the CDR3; the germline J gene fills the gap. The chain recombines TRBV7-9 with TRBJ2-1; maybe TRBD1 (7 bases). This CDR3 has 15 residues. CDR1 SEHNR and CDR2 FQNEAQ come from the germline V gene (reference sequence). Deletions cut 5 bases from V and 9 bases from J, with 20 bases between. CDR3 DNA (partial): TGTGCCAGCAGCCAGGGGGGCTCCAGGAGTTCTGAG. It encodes CASSQGGSRSSE. The complete CDR3 protein is CASSQGGSRSSEQFF.

As for this clone: Read sequence stops 3 residues before the CDR3 end, and the germline J gene provides the missing end. This chain joins TRBV7-6 and TRBJ2-3; D gene ambiguous. CDR3 length: 11 amino acids. V was pared by 2 bases and J by 5 bases, with 2 bases between. Germline V gene sequence: CDR1 SGHVS, CDR2 FNYEAQ. The CDR3 sequence: CASSLLDTQYF. CDR3 bases read: TGTGCCAGCAGCTTACTAGATACG.

On this clone: The read halts 3 residues ahead of the CDR3 end, with the missing end drawn from the germline J gene. The J gene is TRBJ1-1, the V gene TRBV7-9; no reliable D call. Germline lookup yields CDR1 SEHNR and CDR2 FQNEAQ (reference sequence). The CDR3 is 14 amino acids. V gave up 4 bases and J gave up 1 base, with 10 bases separating them. CDR3 in amino acids: CASSSQSGNTEAFF. The sequenced CDR3 bases are TGTGCCAGCAGCTCCCAGTCGGGGAACACTGAA.

Remarks on this clone: The CDR3 is cut off 3 residues early in the read; its end comes from the germline J gene. The V and J genes are TRBV19 and TRBJ1-2; 8 bases agree with TRBD1. Germline V gene sequence: CDR1 LNHDA, CDR2 SQIVND (reference sequence). The V and J ends lost 9 bases and 6 bases, in that order; junction bases with no gene match: 6. CDR3 length: 12 residues. The CDR3 bases that were read are TGTGCCAGCAGAGAACAGGGGGATGGC. Residues: CASREQGDG. The full CDR3 is CASREQGDGYTF.

About this clone itself: The read comes to an end 3 residues before the CDR3 does, leaving the germline J gene to fill in the end. This sequence joins TRBV7-2 and TRBJ1-5, with TRBD1 matching 12 bases. Trimming took 7 bases from V and 5 from J; bases not matched to a gene: 6. The CDR3 spans 15 residues. The germline CDR1 and CDR2 sequences are SGHTA and FQGNSA. The sequenced CDR3 bases are TGTGCCAGCACCCCTGGGACAGGGGGCGATCAGCCC. Its translation is CASTPGTGGDQP. In full, the CDR3 reads CASTPGTGGDQPQHF.

A note on this clone: The CDR3 goes on 3 residues after the read ends, and that part is filled in from the germline J gene. The genes are TRBV6-2 or TRBV6-3 and TRBJ2-7; D possibly corresponds to TRBD2 (7 bases). Trimming removed 7 bases at V and 1 base at J, with 14 bases between. The CDR3 totals 14 residues. Germline V CDR1 and CDR2: MNHEY, SVGEGT. CDR3 bases read: TGTGCCAGCACCCTGGGGGGGACATCCTACGAG. Translating it yields CASTLGGTSYE. The full CDR3 protein reads CASTLGGTSYEQYF.

The CDR3 bases that were read are TGTGCCAGCAGCAATAGCGGTTCCACAGATACG. Protein: CASSNSGSTDT. The CDR3 in full is CASSNSGSTDTQYF. The genes are TRBV7-6 and TRBJ2-3; weak D call: TRBD2 (6 bases). The CDR3 end falls 3 residues outside the read, so it is completed with the germline J gene. CDR3 length: 14 amino acids. V was cut by 5 bases and J by 2 bases, with 11 bases left in between. From germline, CDR1 is SGHVS and CDR2 FNYEAQ.

CDR3 loop: CSAPTSVNRGITGELFF. The CDR3 bases that were read are TGCAGTGCTCCCACCAGTGTTAACAGGGGGATCACCGGGGAG. The chain is built from TRBV20-1 and TRBJ2-2; TRBD1 matches 8 bases. Coverage ceases 3 residues before the CDR3 finishes, and the germline J gene fills in the end. CDR1 and CDR2 from the germline V gene are DFQATT and SNEGSKA (reference sequence). J lost 4 bases, V lost 5 bases, and 15 bases had no gene match. The CDR3 is made up of 17 amino acids.

As to this clone: Read data end 3 residues before the CDR3 end; the end is taken from the germline J gene. This chain uses TRBV5-1 with TRBJ1-1, with a tentative D call TRBD1 (6 bases). The V gene lost 4 bases and the J gene lost 0 bases, with 10 bases spanning the gap. Germline CDR1 reads SGHRS; CDR2 reads YFSETQ. The CDR3 sequence is 14 residues long. The CDR3 reads CASSAGALNTEAFF. The covered CDR3 bases are TGCGCCAGCAGCGCAGGGGCGCTGAACACTGAA.

To note about this clone: Read coverage stops 3 residues before the CDR3 terminus; the germline J gene supplies the remainder. The rearrangement joins TRBV5-4 to TRBJ1-2, with D perhaps TRBD1 (6 bases). This CDR3 is 15 amino acids long. The germline V gene has CDR1 SGHNT and CDR2 YYREEE (reference sequence). V lost 7 bases, J lost 6 bases, and 22 bases lay in between. The DNA read from the CDR3 is TGTGCCAGCGGACCCCTGGGGGGGGGCGAGGATGGC. Its protein product is CASGPLGGGEDG. The full CDR3 protein reads CASGPLGGGEDGYTF.

As regards this clone: Sequencing ends 3 residues short of the CDR3 end; the germline J gene provides the rest. This sequence joins TRBV28 and TRBJ2-7, with D tentatively TRBD2 (5 bases). Germline CDR1 MDHEN, CDR2 SYDVKM. V was trimmed by 6 bases and J by 2 bases, leaving 17 bases between them. The CDR3 is made up of 15 amino acids. CDR3 region: CASSPTGSEAYEQYF. Partial CDR3 DNA: TGTGCCAGCAGCCCCACGGGGAGTGAAGCCTACGAG.